This T cell receptor beta chain was recorded in a study of PD-1 blockade in mismatch repair-deficient tumors. Study background: Enrolled about 2012-2017, patients had progressing, pretreated mismatch repair-deficient cancers of about a dozen types. Study-wide results and caveats: After pembrolizumab, tumor-resident clones rose rapidly, then generally contracted before radiologic responses.

TCRs were sequenced from a few patients responding to pembrolizumab. V lost 5 bases to trimming and J lost 2 bases, with 14 bases between them. Germline loops: CDR1 SGHTA, CDR2 FQGNSA. The length of the CDR3 is 15 residues. The protocol was immunoSEQ multiplex PCR, while the TCRdb copy is restricted to in-frame clones and leaves out a portion. The table lists roughly 79,000 clones, about four fifths of them singletons. About this clone: Its antigen remains unidentified.

Sample: peripheral blood, taken 44 weeks after starting pembrolizumab. The rearrangement joins TRBV7-2 to TRBJ2-3; D could derive from TRBD1 or TRBD2 (5 bases each). The sequence was collected from an adult with mismatch repair-deficient cancer. CDR3: CASSPPGTNTDTQYF. The CDR3 nucleotides read TGTGCCAGCAGCCCGCCCGGGACGAACACAGATACGCAGTATTTT.